This TCR beta chain derives from a study of tissue T cells after allogeneic stem cell transplantation. Per the germline V gene, CDR1 is FNHDT and CDR2 is SITEND (reference sequence). The J segment lost 6 bases and the V segment lost 4 bases, leaving 8 bases of the junction unmatched. This CDR3 is 15 amino acids long. Time point given: mouse harvest day 14 after allogeneic transplant. Mouse grafts combined 10^7 T-cell-depleted bone marrow cells with 10^6 splenic CD5+ T cells. TCRbeta CDR3 was sequenced at survey depth with template counts. The method was immunoSEQ multiplex PCR; TCRdb's version includes in-frame clones alone and lacks a portion of them. The table records several thousand clones, almost 40% of them present only once. To note about this clone: Its specificity is not known. Genes and germline come from the mouse. The read ends 1 residue shy of where the CDR3 ends; the end is completed using the germline J gene.

General study points: Across patients, clones rarely overlapped, yet motif clusters were shared tissue-specifically.

The V call is TRBV19, the J call TRBJ2-4, with 10 bases lining up with TRBD2. The TCR comes from a female BALB/c mouse given C57BL/6 T cells with graft-versus-host disease after an allogeneic hematopoietic cell transplant. Sequences were obtained from gut tissue. The chain's CDR3 is CASSAAGGARNTLYF. CDR3 bases read: TGTGCCAGCAGTGCCGCTGGGGGGGCGAGGAACACCTTGTAC.